This is a list of T cell receptor beta chains from one sample in a study of blood T cell repertoires in COVID-19. Assay used: immunoSEQ multiplex PCR; TCRdb lists only in-frame clones, some missing. This sample has about 200,000 clones, with 70% to 90% found just once. The material sequenced was PBMCs or T cells enriched from blood (not recorded which). These receptors were collected from a woman aged 18 to 35 who had recovered from COVID-19. Both conserved end residues are part of each CDR3. Each record gives: V gene, clone size, J gene, CDR3 protein. Only some rows state a clone size, as once, few, many or a class for expanded clones.

V: TRBV7-9
size: -
J: TRBJ1-2
CDR3: CASSFLQGGYGYTF

V: TRBV29-1
size: -
J: TRBJ1-2
CDR3: CSVAPPYSQFNYGYTF

V: TRBV5-1
size: -
J: TRBJ1-1
CDR3: CASSLVGTLNTEAFF

V: TRBV6-6
size: once
J: TRBJ2-2
CDR3: CASSLTSSGELFF

V: TRBV5-6
size: -
J: TRBJ1-1
CDR3: CASTSTPTSRAFF

V: TRBV6-5
size: -
J: TRBJ2-7
CDR3: CASSLGTGEQYF

V: TRBV30
size: -
J: TRBJ2-1
CDR3: CAWSGDWEQFF

V: TRBV28
size: -
J: TRBJ1-5
CDR3: CASSATGGGMPQHF

V: TRBV27
size: once
J: TRBJ1-2
CDR3: CASSLRTGGGYTF

V: TRBV28
size: -
J: TRBJ1-5
CDR3: CASSLRDRGSQPQHF

V: TRBV30
size: -
J: TRBJ1-1
CDR3: CAWSRGEAFF

V: TRBV23-1
size: -
J: TRBJ1-6
CDR3: CASSQAHSPLHF

V: TRBV9
size: -
J: TRBJ2-5
CDR3: CASLAGGPQETQYF

V: TRBV30
size: -
J: TRBJ1-5
CDR3: CAWSVLSNQPQHF

V: TRBV5-1
size: -
J: TRBJ2-2
CDR3: CASSLAGQAGNTGELFF

V: TRBV13
size: -
J: TRBJ2-3
CDR3: CASSFDRVDTQYF

V: TRBV7-9
size: -
J: TRBJ1-5
CDR3: CASSSGQGRMYNQPQHF

V: TRBV20-1
size: -
J: TRBJ2-1
CDR3: CSASDYAYMNEQFF

V: TRBV30
size: -
J: TRBJ1-5
CDR3: CAWTGQATNQPQHF

V: TRBV5-1
size: once
J: TRBJ2-2
CDR3: CASSFTATGGTGELFF

V: TRBV28
size: -
J: TRBJ1-6
CDR3: CASSLRQGSSPLHF

V: TRBV4-1
size: -
J: TRBJ1-3
CDR3: CASRSQEISGNTIYF

V: TRBV5-1
size: -
J: TRBJ1-1
CDR3: CASSGKMGLTEAFF

V: TRBV6-2/TRBV6-3
size: -
J: TRBJ1-1
CDR3: CASSFRGRKNTEAFF

V: TRBV19
size: once
J: TRBJ2-7
CDR3: CASSMGGQLYEQYF

V: TRBV7-6
size: -
J: TRBJ2-3
CDR3: CASSLREDRPLRTDTQYF

V: TRBV10-3
size: once
J: TRBJ2-7
CDR3: CAISEPEGQIDNEQYF

V: TRBV5-4
size: -
J: TRBJ1-1
CDR3: CASSLQGTVTEAFF